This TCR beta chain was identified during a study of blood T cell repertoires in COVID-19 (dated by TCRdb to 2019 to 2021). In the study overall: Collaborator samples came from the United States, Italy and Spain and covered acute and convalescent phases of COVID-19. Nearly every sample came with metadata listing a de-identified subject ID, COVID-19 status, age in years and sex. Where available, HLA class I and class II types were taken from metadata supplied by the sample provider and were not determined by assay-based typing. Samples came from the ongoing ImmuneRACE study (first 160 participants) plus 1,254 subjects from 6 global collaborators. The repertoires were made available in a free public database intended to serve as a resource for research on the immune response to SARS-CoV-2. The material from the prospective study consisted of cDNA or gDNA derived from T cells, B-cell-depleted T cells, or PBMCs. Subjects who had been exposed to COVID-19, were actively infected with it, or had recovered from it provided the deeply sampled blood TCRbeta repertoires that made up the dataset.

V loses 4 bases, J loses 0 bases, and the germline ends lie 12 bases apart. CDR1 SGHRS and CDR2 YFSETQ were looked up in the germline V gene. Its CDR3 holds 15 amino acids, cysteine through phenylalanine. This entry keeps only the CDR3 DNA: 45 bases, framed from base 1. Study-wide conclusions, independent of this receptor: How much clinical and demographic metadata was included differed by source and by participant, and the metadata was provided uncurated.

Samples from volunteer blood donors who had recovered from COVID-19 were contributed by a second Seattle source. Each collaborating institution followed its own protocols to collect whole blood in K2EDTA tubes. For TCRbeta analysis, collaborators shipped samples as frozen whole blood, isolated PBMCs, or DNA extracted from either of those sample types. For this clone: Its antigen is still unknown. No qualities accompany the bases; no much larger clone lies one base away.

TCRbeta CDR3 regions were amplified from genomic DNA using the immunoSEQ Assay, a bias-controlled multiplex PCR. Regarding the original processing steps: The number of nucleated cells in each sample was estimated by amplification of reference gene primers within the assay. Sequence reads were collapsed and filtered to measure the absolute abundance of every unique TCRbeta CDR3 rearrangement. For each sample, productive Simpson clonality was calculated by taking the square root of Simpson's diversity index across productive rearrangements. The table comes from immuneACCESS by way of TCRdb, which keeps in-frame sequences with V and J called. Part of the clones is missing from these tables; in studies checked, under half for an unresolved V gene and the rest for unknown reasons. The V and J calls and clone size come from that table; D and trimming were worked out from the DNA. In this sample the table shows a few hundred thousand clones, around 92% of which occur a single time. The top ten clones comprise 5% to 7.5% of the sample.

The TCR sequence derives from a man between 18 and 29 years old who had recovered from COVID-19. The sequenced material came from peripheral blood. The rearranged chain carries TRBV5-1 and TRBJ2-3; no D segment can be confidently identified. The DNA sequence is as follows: TGCGCCAGCAGCCTTTTCCAGGCGAGCACAGATACGCAGTATTTT. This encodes CASSLFQASTDTQYF.